One T cell receptor beta chain is described in this entry. The limits of the CDR3 on the DNA are not certain, so only TCRdb's listed CDR3 is given. cDNA synthesis used a TRAV/TRBV-specific primer set for both chains. Amplification, which lasted 15 to 20 PCR cycles, used a constant-region primer and V-primer adapter to amplify TCRs. TCRdb analysed the reads with MiXCR anew, one entry per CDR3 protein. The sample includes 95,000 to 100,000 distinct CDR3 sequences, around 20% of them seen just once. The data stem from a study of low-dose radiotherapy and immunotherapy resistance in tumors. The CDR3 comprises 23 residues, both ends counted. Germline V gene data show CDR1 as MRHNA and CDR2 as SNTAGT. Time point in this sample: after trial treatment. Sample treatment: LDRT plus nivolumab, ipilimumab, low-dose cyclophosphamide and aspirin (RACIN trial).

This TCR derives from a male donor with prostate cancer. V and J are TRBV6-4 and TRBJ2-1; the listed D gene, TRBD2, was not tested against the DNA. Sequences were derived from PBMCs, sampled after low-dose radiotherapy plus immunotherapy. CDR3 region: CASSDSGFYLCAWSREAGTEQFF.